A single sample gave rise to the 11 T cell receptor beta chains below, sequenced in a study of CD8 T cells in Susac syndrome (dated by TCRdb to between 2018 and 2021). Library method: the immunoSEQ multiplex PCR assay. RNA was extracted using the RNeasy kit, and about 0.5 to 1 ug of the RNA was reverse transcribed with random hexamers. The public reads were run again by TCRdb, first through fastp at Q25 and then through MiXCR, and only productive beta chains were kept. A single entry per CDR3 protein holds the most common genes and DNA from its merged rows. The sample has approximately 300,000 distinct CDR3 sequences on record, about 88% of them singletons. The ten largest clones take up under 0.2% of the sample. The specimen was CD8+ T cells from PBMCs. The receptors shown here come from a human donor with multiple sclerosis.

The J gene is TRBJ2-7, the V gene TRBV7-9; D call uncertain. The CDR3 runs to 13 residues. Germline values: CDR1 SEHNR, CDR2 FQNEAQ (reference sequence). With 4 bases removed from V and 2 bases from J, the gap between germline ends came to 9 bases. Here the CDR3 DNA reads TGTGCCAGCAGCTCGCCGTGGACCTACGAGCAGTACTTC. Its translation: CASSSPWTYEQYF.

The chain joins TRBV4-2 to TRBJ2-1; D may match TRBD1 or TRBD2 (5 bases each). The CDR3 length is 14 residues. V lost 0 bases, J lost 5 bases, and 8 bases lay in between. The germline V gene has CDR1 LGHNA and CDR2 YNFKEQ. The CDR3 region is CASSQDEGNNEQFF. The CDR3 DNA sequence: TGTGCCAGCAGCCAAGATGAGGGGAACAATGAGCAGTTCTTC.

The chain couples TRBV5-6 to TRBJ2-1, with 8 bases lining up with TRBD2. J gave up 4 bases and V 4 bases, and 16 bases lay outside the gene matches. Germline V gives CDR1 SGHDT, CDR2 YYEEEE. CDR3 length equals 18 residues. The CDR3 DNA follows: TGTGCCAGCAGCACAGATCTCGTAACTAGCGGTTTGTACAATGAGCAGTTCTTC. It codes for CASSTDLVTSGLYNEQFF. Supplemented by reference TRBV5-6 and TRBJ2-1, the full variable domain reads DAGVTQSPTHLIKTRGQQVTLRCSPKSGHDTVSWYQQALGQGPQFIFQYYEEEERQRGNFPDRFSGHQFPNYSSELNVNALLLGDSALYLCASSTDLVTSGLYNEQFFGPGTRLTVL.

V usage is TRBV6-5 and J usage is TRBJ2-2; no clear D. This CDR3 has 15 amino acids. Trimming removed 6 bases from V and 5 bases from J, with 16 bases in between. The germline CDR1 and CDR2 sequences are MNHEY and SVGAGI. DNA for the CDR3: TGTGCCAGCAGGCAGTTGACTTTTGAAACCGGGGAGCTGTTTTTT. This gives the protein CASRQLTFETGELFF.

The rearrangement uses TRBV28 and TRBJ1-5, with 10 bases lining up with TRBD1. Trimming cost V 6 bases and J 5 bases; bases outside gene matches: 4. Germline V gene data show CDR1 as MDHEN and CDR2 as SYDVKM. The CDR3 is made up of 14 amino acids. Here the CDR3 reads CASSMGQGYQPQHF. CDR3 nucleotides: TGTGCCAGCAGCATGGGACAGGGGTATCAGCCCCAGCATTTT.

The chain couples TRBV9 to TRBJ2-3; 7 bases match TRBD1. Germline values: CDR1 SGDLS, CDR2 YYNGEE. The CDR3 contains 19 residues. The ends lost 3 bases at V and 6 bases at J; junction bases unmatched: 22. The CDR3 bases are TGTGCCAGCAGCGCTTCCGGGACAGTCGCCGGGGACCCCCTGGATACGCAGTATTTT. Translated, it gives CASSASGTVAGDPLDTQYF.

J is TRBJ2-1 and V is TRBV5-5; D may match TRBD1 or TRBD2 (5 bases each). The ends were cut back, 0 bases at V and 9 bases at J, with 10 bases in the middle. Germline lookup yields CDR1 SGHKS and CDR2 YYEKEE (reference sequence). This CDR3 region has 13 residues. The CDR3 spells CASSLGTGGEQFF. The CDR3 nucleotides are TGTGCCAGCAGCTTGGGGACTGGGGGTGAGCAGTTCTTC.

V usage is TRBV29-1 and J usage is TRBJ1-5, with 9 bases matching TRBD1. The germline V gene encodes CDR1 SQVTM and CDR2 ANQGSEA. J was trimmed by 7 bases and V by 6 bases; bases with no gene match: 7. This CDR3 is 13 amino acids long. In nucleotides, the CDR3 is TGCAGCGTGGGACAGGGCCCTTACCAGCCCCAGCATTTT. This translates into CSVGQGPYQPQHF.

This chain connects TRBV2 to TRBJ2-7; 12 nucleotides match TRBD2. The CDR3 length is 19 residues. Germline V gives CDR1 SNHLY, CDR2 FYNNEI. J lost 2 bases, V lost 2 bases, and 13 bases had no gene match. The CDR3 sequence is CASSEWPSGGALTPYEQYF. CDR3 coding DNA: TGTGCCAGCAGTGAATGGCCTAGCGGGGGGGCGCTGACCCCCTACGAGCAGTACTTC.

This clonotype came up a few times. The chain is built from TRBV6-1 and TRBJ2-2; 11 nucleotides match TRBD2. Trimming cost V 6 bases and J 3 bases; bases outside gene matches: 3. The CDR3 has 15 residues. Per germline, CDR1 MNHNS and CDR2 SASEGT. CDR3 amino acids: CASRDSGRDTGELFF. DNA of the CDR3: TGTGCCAGCAGGGATAGCGGGAGGGACACCGGGGAGCTGTTTTTT.

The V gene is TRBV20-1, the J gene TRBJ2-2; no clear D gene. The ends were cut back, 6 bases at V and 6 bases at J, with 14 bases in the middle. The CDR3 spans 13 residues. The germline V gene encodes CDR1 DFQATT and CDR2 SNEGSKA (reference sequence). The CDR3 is CSAHSLKAGELFF. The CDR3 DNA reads TGCAGTGCCCATTCTCTTAAAGCCGGGGAGCTGTTTTTT.